These T cell receptor beta chains were read from a single sample in a study of blood T cells in healthy people across ages. TCRdb processed the 5' RACE reads anew with MiXCR; each CDR3 protein has one entry. This table holds approximately 800,000 distinct CDR3 sequences, 55% to 65% found once. Sequencing was done on a sample of blood. All receptors come from a man aged 30 to 39 in good health. Both conserved end residues are part of each CDR3. The D gene is left open where the match is weak. Expanded clones are given a class, and other clones once, few, many or no size at all.

V gene,D gene,clone size,CDR3 protein
TRBV6-2/TRBV6-3,.,.,CASSRGSWAQYF
TRBV20-1,TRBD1,.,CSAPSTGDSPLHF
TRBV7-2,.,.,CASSPGSSTTQYF
TRBV6-5,.,.,CASSDSKVNEQFF
TRBV4-2,TRBD2,.,CASSPLAGETDTQYF
TRBV5-5,.,.,CASSPAGGTNTEAFF
TRBV7-9,.,.,CASSFGGIDYEQYF
TRBV5-1,TRBD2,.,CASSLIGLAYNEQFF
TRBV4-3,.,.,CASSQVKGQNSPLHF
TRBV3-1,.,.,CASSQDFGGKGGYTF
TRBV3-1,.,.,CASSQSDGAILHF
TRBV27,TRBD1,once,CASTPQGAYEQFF
TRBV16,.,.,CASSQGSIPYEQYF
TRBV6-2/TRBV6-3,.,.,CASSSLTDLYGYTF
TRBV29-1,.,.,CSVEPGEGPYGYTF
TRBV6-2/TRBV6-3,TRBD1,.,CASSYPGQGAVGQRRNEQFF
TRBV29-1,TRBD1,few,CSVGQQNTEAFF
TRBV4-3,.,few,CASSQDGAQYF
TRBV6-2/TRBV6-3,TRBD2,.,CASSLGTSGEQYF